The rows below give T cell receptor beta chains drawn from one sample of a study of blood T cell repertoires in COVID-19. Data came from immunoSEQ multiplex PCR; TCRdb stores just in-frame clones and leaves some out. This table holds about 140,000 clones, more than 60% found once. The specimen sequenced was peripheral blood. Receptors originate from a woman aged 45-59 years with active or convalescent COVID-19. Both conserved end residues are part of each CDR3. The D gene is left open where the match is weak. Expanded clones are given a class, and other clones once, few, many or no size at all.

j_call d_call clone_size v_call cdr3_aa cdr3_nt
TRBJ2-3 NA NA TRBV19 CASSPPGGKGRSTDTQYF TGTGCCAGTAGCCCTCCTGGCGGGAAAGGAAGGAGTACAGATACGCAGTATTTT
TRBJ2-1 NA few TRBV7-5 CARSGTSGGIDEQFF TGTGCCAGAAGCGGAACTAGCGGGGGGATCGATGAGCAGTTCTTC
TRBJ2-5 TRBD1 NA TRBV9 CASSLGTGETQYF TGTGCCAGCAGCTTAGGGACAGGAGAGACCCAGTACTTC
TRBJ1-2 TRBD1 NA TRBV5-1 CASSLGGGAGKDGYTF TGCGCCAGCAGCTTGGGAGGGGGCGCAGGGAAAGATGGCTACACCTTC
TRBJ1-6 TRBD1 NA TRBV30 CAWFRDRGSPLHF TGTGCCTGGTTCCGGGACAGGGGTTCACCCCTCCACTTT
TRBJ2-7 TRBD1 few TRBV7-2 CASSPPTGGSTYEQYF TGTGCCAGCAGCCCCCCGACAGGGGGCTCCACCTACGAGCAGTACTTC
TRBJ2-5 TRBD2 NA TRBV5-1 CASSPLGSGGGETQYF TGCGCCAGCAGCCCTCTGGGTAGCGGGGGCGGGGAGACCCAGTACTTC
TRBJ1-1 NA NA TRBV13 CASSPRVAMNTEAFF TGTGCCAGCAGCCCCAGGGTGGCGATGAACACTGAAGCTTTCTTT
TRBJ2-2 TRBD2 NA TRBV4-1 CASSPDIGRATGELFF TGCGCCAGCAGTCCAGATATCGGGAGGGCCACCGGGGAGCTGTTTTTT
TRBJ2-1 TRBD2 many TRBV5-4 CASSSPRTSVNEQFF TGTGCCAGCAGCTCCCCGCGGACTAGCGTCAATGAGCAGTTCTTC